What follows is one TCR beta chain and its context. Its antigen is still unknown. Base qualities are not at hand, and no much larger clone is one base apart. The CDR3 numbers 17 residues from cysteine through phenylalanine. The CDR3 DNA has 51 bases and is translated from base 1. The germline V gene provides CDR1 MNHNS and CDR2 SASEGT. Ends trimmed: V by 6 bases, J by 3 bases; bases unmatched to a gene: 14. Stable Graves' hyperthyroidism was defined as the absence of progression to ophthalmopathy over 18 months of follow-up. Hyperthyroidism patients were newly diagnosed, had a disease duration of under 2 months, and were aged 18 to 65 years. Patients with uncontrolled infections, other autoimmune diseases, pregnancy or lactation were excluded. Clinical symptoms, serum thyroxine and TRAb, thyroid ultrasound, and orbital computed tomography formed the basis for the diagnoses. PBMCs were separated from approximately 10 ml of fresh peripheral blood using Ficoll-Paque density gradient centrifugation. Total RNA was extracted with Trizol reagent, and quality was checked on an Agilent 2100 Bioanalyzer.

The source of the sample is a study of T cells in Graves' hyperthyroidism and ophthalmopathy (dated by TCRdb to the late 2010s). As for the study more broadly: Peripheral blood samples were taken at the time of initial diagnosis, prior to any treatment. Prospective prediction of ophthalmopathy was tested in an independent validation cohort of under 20 hyperthyroidism patients and around 16 patients who later progressed to ophthalmopathy. TCR Vbeta CDR3 sequencing of some 140 peripheral blood samples (approximately 44 ophthalmopathy, 70 to 85 hyperthyroidism and approximately 17 progressor patients) is reported in the paper. In addition, the study compared T-cell repertoires in thyroid tissue and in blood from several Graves' hyperthyroidism patients. A discovery cohort of about a hundred patients, roughly 45 with Graves' ophthalmopathy and 55 to 60 with stable Graves' hyperthyroidism, was used to find distinguishing TCR V-J signatures. Once sampling was done, hyperthyroidism patients were given methimazole at a starting dose of 30 mg daily, whereas ophthalmopathy patients were given high-dose intravenous methylprednisolone. The roughly 100 discovery patients were randomly divided into training and test sets at a 7:3 ratio. Paper-wide results and their limitations: In cross-validation, a model built on a 13 V-J signature told ophthalmopathy apart from stable hyperthyroidism with under 90% sensitivity and roughly 83% specificity, and in testing the same model reached 80%/75%. In validation, progression to ophthalmopathy was predicted by the model with roughly 71% sensitivity and about 72% specificity, a median of approximately 6.5 months before onset. Sample size was not statistically predetermined, and blinding of investigators to group allocation was not performed. Blood samples also contained most of the expanded thyroid clonotypes (frequency above 0.001), which suggests that blood repertoires may reflect thyroid immune responses.

TCR beta CDR3 regions were amplified from RNA transcripts. A first-round RT-PCR of the TCR CDR3 used the HTBI primer set with the Qiagen OneStep RT-PCR kit. Libraries were constructed in a second round of multiplex PCR, after which size selection and purification were performed. Paired-end sequencing of the libraries was performed with 100 bp reads on an Illumina HiSeq2000. Per the original workflow: SOAPnuke was used to process the raw data, removing reads that contained adapters or uncalled bases, had a mean Phred below 15, or lacked an exact match to the constant primer or identifier. COPE v1.2.5 was used to merge high-quality paired reads, and clonotypes were defined as unique nucleotide sequences. MiTCR v1.1 was used to align clonotypes to the IMGT TRBV, TRBD and TRBJ reference segments. Analysis was restricted to V-J combinations with a frequency above 0.0001, which covered roughly 99% of repertoires. A TCS score was defined as the ratio between F50 (clonal expansion) and ExV (chaos), using BLOSUM62-based TCRdist between CDR3 peptides within each V-J. Welch's t-statistics and random forest reduced 450 to 600 V-J features to 10 to 15, which were used in a naive Bayes classifier (R e1071). TCRdb cleaned the public reads at Q25 with fastp, built clones with MiXCR and kept in-frame beta chains. For every CDR3 protein sequence, its rows merge into one entry that carries the most common genes and DNA. TCRdb's processing, not the authors', yielded these V and J calls. The sample has around 520,000 distinct CDR3 sequences on record, about an eighth of them singletons. The ten top clones hold over 15% of the sample.

The sequenced sample was blood. This TCR derives from a woman aged 18-29 years with Graves' hyperthyroidism. Rearrangement joined TRBV6-1 to TRBJ2-3, with 8 junctional bases fitting TRBD1. Here the CDR3 is given as CASRQLRGRGLTDTQYF. The DNA reads TGTGCCAGCAGACAACTCCGGGGCAGGGGGCTTACAGATACGCAGTATTTT.